This TCR beta chain was identified in a study of identical twins. General study points: Compared with models, monozygotic twins showed more out-of-frame TCR alpha sharing.

The cDNA had a unique molecular identifier and a template-switch universal primer site. TCRdb re-called the 5' RACE reads with MiXCR, one entry per CDR3 protein. The sample consists of a few hundred thousand distinct CDR3 sequences, around an eighth of them appearing once. CDR3 length equals 15 residues. CDR1 is SGDLS and CDR2 is YYNGEE in the germline V gene. V shed 6 bases and J 4 bases; nucleotides not matched to a gene: 10. This clonotype was seen ten or more times. Its specificity is not known. The same sample was also studied in work on yellow fever vaccine responses in identical twins. Turning to that study: Reportedly, twins' vaccine T cell responses looked partly convergent and partly personalized.

Material: CD4+ T cells sorted from blood. The gene calls are TRBV9 and TRBJ2-3, with 8 nucleotides matching TRBD2. This receptor was obtained from a woman under 30 in good health. The CDR3 coding sequence is TGTGCCAGCAACCCCGGGACTAGGATCCCAGATACGCAGTATTTT. Its protein is CASNPGTRIPDTQYF.